One sample yielded the 32 T cell receptor beta chains listed below, sequenced in a study of graft-versus-host responses after intestinal transplantation. Sequencing was performed with immunoSEQ multiplex PCR; in TCRdb, only in-frame clones are kept and a portion is missing. The sample lists over 65,000 clones, 91% occurring once. Their antigens are not known. The sequencing here drew on unstimulated CD8+ T cells sorted from spleen or lymph node cells, taken before transplant. These receptors all come from a human donor who was the organ donor for an intestinal transplant.

The V call is TRBV2, the J call TRBJ1-2; D perhaps matches TRBD1 (6 bases). Between the trimmed V and J ends, which lost 6 bases and 5 bases, there was a span of 7 bases. The CDR3 runs to 11 residues. CDR1 and CDR2 (germline): SNHLY, FYNNEI. CDR3 nucleotide sequence: TGTGCCAGCAGGGACAGTTATGGCTACACCTTC. This encodes CASRDSYGYTF.

This clone was recorded only once. The J gene is TRBJ1-4, the V gene TRBV4-1; D remains unclear. CDR1 is MGHRA, CDR2 YSYEKL, per germline. The CDR3 consists of 14 residues. Deletions cut 3 bases from V and 3 bases from J, with 8 bases between. The DNA for the CDR3 is TGCGCCAGCAGCCAGACTGGATCTAATGAAAAACTGTTTTTT. Its protein product is CASSQTGSNEKLFF.

The chain is built from TRBV19 and TRBJ1-2, with 8 bases matching TRBD1. Germline V lookup: CDR1 LNHDA, CDR2 SQIVND (reference sequence). V was clipped by 7 bases and J by 6 bases; unmatched bases: 13. CDR3 size: 15 residues. CDR3: CASTTGGTGGDGYTF. The CDR3 nucleotides read TGTGCCAGTACCACCGGTGGGACAGGAGGGGATGGCTACACCTTC.

The V and J genes are TRBV18 and TRBJ2-1, with D possibly being TRBD2 (6 bases). This CDR3 region has 15 residues. Per the germline V gene, CDR1 is KGHSH and CDR2 is LQKENI. V lost 4 bases to trimming and J lost 2 bases, with 12 bases between them. The CDR3 coding sequence is TGTGCCAGCTCACGTAGCGGCACTGCCTACAATGAGCAGTTCTTC. It codes for CASSRSGTAYNEQFF. Looking up the rest from reference TRBV18 and TRBJ2-1 gives the full variable domain: NAGVMQNPRHLVRRRGQEARLRCSPMKGHSHVYWYRQLPEEGLKFMVYLQKENIIDESGMPKERFSAEFPKEGPSILRIQQVVRGDSAAYFCASSRSGTAYNEQFFGPGTRLTVL.

This clone has just one count. The chain links TRBV29-1 to TRBJ1-2; 9 bases fit TRBD1. The CDR3 is 14 residues long. The V gene's germline CDR1 is SQVTM and CDR2 ANQGSEA. The V and J ends lost 1 base and 10 bases, in that order; junction bases with no gene match: 10. The DNA for the CDR3 is TGCAGCGTTGAAGTTCCGGGACAGGGTTTAATCTACACCTTC. Protein product: CSVEVPGQGLIYTF. Filled out from reference TRBV29-1 and TRBJ1-2, the complete variable domain reads SAVISQKPSRDICQRGTSLTIQCQVDSQVTMMFWYRQQPGQSLTLIATANQGSEATYESGFVIDKFPISRPNLTFSTLTVSNMSPEDSSIYLCSVEVPGQGLIYTFGSGTRLTVV.

This clone was recorded only once. The chain is built from TRBV11-3 and TRBJ2-7, with TRBD2 identical over 7 bases. This CDR3 has 16 residues. V trimming: 4 bases; J trimming: 3 bases; junction bases outside the gene matches: 12. In germline, CDR1 is SGHNT, CDR2 YENEEA. The CDR3: CASSSIPGLAVYEQYF. The CDR3, as DNA: TGTGCCAGCAGCTCTATCCCAGGGCTAGCGGTCTACGAGCAGTACTTC.

This chain connects TRBV27 to TRBJ2-7; 9 bases are a match to TRBD1. The junction had 6 bases not matched to a gene; V was cut back by 3 bases and J by 3 bases. The CDR3 covers 15 residues. CDR1 MNHEY and CDR2 SMNVEV come from the germline V gene (reference sequence). The CDR3, as DNA: TGTGCCAGCAGTTTTACTGGGACAGGGATCTACGAGCAGTACTTC. Amino acids: CASSFTGTGIYEQYF.

This chain links TRBV6-1 with TRBJ1-6; D unresolved. CDR3 length equals 15 residues. Germline lookup yields CDR1 MNHNS and CDR2 SASEGT. With 3 bases removed from V and 6 bases from J, the gap between germline ends came to 12 bases. Here the CDR3 reads CASSDPGRLNSPLHF. CDR3 nucleotides: TGTGCCAGCAGTGACCCCGGACGTCTTAATTCACCCCTCCACTTT.

The chain recombines TRBV7-2 with TRBJ2-3; D is ambiguous. V lost 0 bases to trimming and J lost 1 base, with 8 bases between them. CDR1 SGHTA and CDR2 FQGNSA come from the germline V gene. This CDR3 spans 15 amino acids. The chain's CDR3 is CASSLAVLGTDTQYF. The CDR3 nucleotides read TGTGCCAGCAGCTTAGCCGTCCTGGGCACAGATACGCAGTATTTT.

This clone was counted a single time. The rearrangement links TRBV6-5 to TRBJ2-7; D call uncertain. V lost 6 bases, J lost 0 bases, and 6 bases lay in between. The CDR3 loop spans 12 amino acids. CDR1 and CDR2 from the germline V gene are MNHEY and SVGAGI. Written as DNA, the CDR3 is TGTGCCAGCAGGACGGTCTCCTACGAGCAGTACTTC. It translates to CASRTVSYEQYF.

The chain carries TRBV6-1 and TRBJ2-7, with 10 positions matching TRBD1. CDR1 MNHNS and CDR2 SASEGT come from the germline V gene. The trim removed 2 bases at V and 5 bases at J, leaving 9 bases unmatched. The CDR3 runs to 16 residues. Here the CDR3 reads CASSEIGTGAADEQYF. The CDR3, as DNA: TGTGCCAGCAGTGAAATTGGGACAGGGGCTGCAGACGAGCAGTACTTC.

The chain recombines TRBV18 with TRBJ2-7; 7 bases map to TRBD2. Germline V gene lookup returns CDR1 KGHSH and CDR2 LQKENI. This CDR3 is built from 14 residues. Trimming at V came to 2 bases and at J to 4 bases, leaving 5 bases not matched to a gene. Written as DNA, the CDR3 is TGTGCCAGCTCACCAGGGGAGGGTCCTTACGAGCAGTACTTC. This codes for CASSPGEGPYEQYF.

CDR3 nucleotide sequence: TGTGCCAGCAGCTTGGACAGTTACAATGAGCAGTTCTTC. Translation: CASSLDSYNEQFF. J is TRBJ2-1 and V is TRBV7-6; tentatively, D is TRBD1 (6 bases). Deletions cut 3 bases from V and 4 bases from J, with 7 bases between. Germline CDR1 SGHVS, CDR2 FNYEAQ. CDR3 length: 13 residues.

The V gene is TRBV28, the J gene TRBJ1-5; the D gene is possibly TRBD1 (6 bases). The V gene's germline CDR1 is MDHEN and CDR2 SYDVKM. The CDR3 extends over 14 amino acids. V was cut by 4 bases and J by 6 bases, with 13 bases left in between. The CDR3 reads CASSSMGGGQPQHF. The CDR3 DNA sequence: TGTGCCAGCAGTTCCATGGGAGGGGGTCAGCCCCAGCATTTT.

This clone was seen once. The chain has TRBV11-3 and TRBJ2-7; TRBD2 might be the D (5 bases). The ends were cut back, 4 bases at V and 0 bases at J, with 13 bases in the middle. Germline CDR1 and CDR2: SGHNT and YENEEA. The CDR3 is 15 amino acids. The DNA of the CDR3 is TGTGCCAGCAGCTCAATAGCGACCAGCTCCTACGAGCAGTACTTC. This gives the protein CASSSIATSSYEQYF.

This chain connects TRBV12-5 to TRBJ2-3, with TRBD1 as a possible D gene (6 bases). Germline CDR1 is LGHNT and CDR2 is FRNRAP. The CDR3 runs 15 residues. V was shortened by 6 bases and J by 3 bases, with 16 bases between the two germline ends. For the CDR3, the DNA is TGTGCTAGTGGCCCCCGTGGGGGCGGGACAGATACGCAGTATTTT. Protein sequence: CASGPRGGGTDTQYF.

The gene calls are TRBV25-1 and TRBJ1-1; D may be TRBD1 (5 bases). The CDR3 has 14 residues. V lost 5 bases and J lost 1, with 11 bases in between. Per germline, CDR1 MGHDK and CDR2 SYGVNS. CDR3 nucleotides: TGTGCCAGCAGTCCTCAGGGAGGGAACACTGAAGCTTTCTTT. It encodes CASSPQGGNTEAFF.

The CDR3 DNA is TGTGCCAGCGGAAAGACAGAGAACTCCTACGAGCAGTACTTC. Encoded protein: CASGKTENSYEQYF. This chain connects TRBV6-6 to TRBJ2-7; weak D call: TRBD1 (5 bases). V was trimmed by 8 bases and J by 0 bases, leaving 14 bases between them. Germline loops: CDR1 MNHNY, CDR2 SVGAGI (reference sequence). This CDR3 region has 14 residues.

The rearrangement joins TRBV1 to TRBJ1-2. TRBV1 is labeled a pseudogene. This CDR3 region has 12 residues. The CDR3 DNA reads TGCACCAGCAGCCAAGGGGGCTATGGCTACACCTTC. Amino acids: CTSSQGGYGYTF.

This rearrangement joins TRBV27 to TRBJ1-2, with 9 positions matching TRBD1. CDR3 length equals 15 residues. Germline V gene lookup returns CDR1 MNHEY and CDR2 SMNVEV (reference sequence). The V gene end was trimmed by 5 bases and the J gene end by 6 bases; junction bases not matched to a gene: 10. DNA of the CDR3: TGTGCCAGCAGTCCCTTATGGACAGGGGAGGATGGCTACACCTTC. Amino acids: CASSPLWTGEDGYTF.

J is TRBJ2-1 and V is TRBV11-2; 9 positions match TRBD2. In germline, CDR1 is SGHAT, CDR2 FQNNGV. J was trimmed by 8 bases and V by 2 bases; bases with no gene match: 10. This CDR3 has 16 residues. The CDR3 region is CASSLSSSGALDEQFF. The CDR3 DNA is TGTGCCAGCAGCTTATCGTCTAGCGGGGCCCTCGATGAGCAGTTCTTC. Full variable domain (rest looked up from reference TRBV11-2 and TRBJ2-1): EAGVAQSPRYKIIEKRQSVAFWCNPISGHATLYWYQQILGQGPKLLIQFQNNGVVDDSQLPKDRFSAERLKGVDSTLKIQPAKLEDSAVYLCASSLSSSGALDEQFFGPGTRLTVL.

This rearrangement joins TRBV9 to TRBJ1-3; D perhaps matches TRBD1 (6 bases). V lost 4 bases and J lost 3, with 14 bases in between. The germline gives CDR1 SGDLS, CDR2 YYNGEE. There are 15 residues in the CDR3. The CDR3 coding sequence is TGTGCCAGCAGCCCCCTGAGGGGGGGTGGAAACACCATATATTTT. The encoded protein is CASSPLRGGGNTIYF.

This chain links TRBV30 with TRBJ1-4, with D unresolved. Trimming shortened V by 0 bases and J by 8 bases, and 4 bases separated the two germline ends. CDR3 length equals 11 residues. CDR1 is GTSNPN and CDR2 is SVGIG in the germline V gene (reference sequence). CDR3 protein: CAWSVGEKLFF. CDR3 bases: TGTGCCTGGAGTGTAGGAGAAAAACTGTTTTTT.

The DNA of the CDR3 is TGCGCCAGCAGCCAGGGAGGGTCCTATAATTCACCCCTCCACTTT. Translated, it gives CASSQGGSYNSPLHF. The V and J genes are TRBV4-1 and TRBJ1-6; D is uncertain. This CDR3 contains 15 residues. Germline CDR1 MGHRA, CDR2 YSYEKL. Trimming stripped 3 bases from V and 1 base from J, with 7 bases between.

This clone was recorded only once. The V and J genes are TRBV12-5 and TRBJ2-7; tentatively, D is TRBD1 (5 bases). V was shortened by 6 bases and J by 2 bases, with 20 bases between the two germline ends. Germline CDR1 reads LGHNT; CDR2 reads FRNRAP. The CDR3 has 16 amino acids. For the CDR3, the DNA is TGTGCTAGTGGCGACCCAATAGCTAGGGGCACCTACGAGCAGTACTTC. It is translated as CASGDPIARGTYEQYF.

This clone was counted a few times. The gene calls are TRBV7-3 and TRBJ1-1; tentatively, D is TRBD1 (6 bases). CDR3 length: 13 residues. CDR1 and CDR2 (germline): SGHTA, FQGTGA. The V end was cut by 0 bases, the J end by 4 bases, with 6 bases between. The CDR3 protein is CASSLTGGTEAFF. In nucleotides, the CDR3 is TGTGCCAGCAGCTTAACAGGGGGCACTGAAGCTTTCTTT.

V is TRBV7-9 and J is TRBJ1-1; weak D call: TRBD1 (5 bases). V was trimmed by 2 bases and J by 10 bases, leaving 11 bases between them. Germline CDR1 reads SEHNR; CDR2 reads FQNEAQ (reference sequence). This CDR3 comprises 12 residues. In DNA, the CDR3 is TGTGCCAGCAGCTTACTGGGGGGACTAGCTTTCTTT. Translating gives CASSLLGGLAFF. Based on the CDR3 plus reference TRBV7-9 and TRBJ1-1, the full variable domain is DTGVSQNPRHKITKRGQNVTFRCDPISEHNRLYWYRQTLGQGPEFLTYFQNEAQLEKSRLLSDRFSAERPKGSFSTLEIQRTEQGDSAMYLCASSLLGGLAFFGQGTRLTVV.

V and J are TRBV4-1 and TRBJ2-5, with 15 bases matching TRBD2. Germline V gene data show CDR1 as MGHRA and CDR2 as YSYEKL. The CDR3 spans 19 residues. V trimming: 1 base; J trimming: 1 base; junction bases outside the gene matches: 7. CDR3 protein: CASSQGSGTSGGLQETQYF. The CDR3 DNA is TGCGCCAGCAGCCAAGGCTCCGGGACTAGCGGGGGGCTCCAAGAGACCCAGTACTTC.

The rearrangement uses TRBV7-9 and TRBJ2-1; a weak D match, TRBD1 (6 bases). Germline loops: CDR1 SEHNR, CDR2 FQNEAQ (reference sequence). The CDR3 totals 14 residues. CDR3 sequence: CLERDMGGYNEQFF. CDR3 bases: TGTCTGGAAAGGGACATGGGTGGGTACAATGAGCAGTTCTTC.

The chain links TRBV2 to TRBJ1-1; D is unclear. Trimming took off 6 bases at V and 4 bases at J, with 3 bases between the two ends. Looked up from germline, CDR1 is SNHLY and CDR2 is FYNNEI. This CDR3 comprises 10 residues. The CDR3 DNA follows: TGTGCCAGCAGGGGCACTGAAGCTTTCTTT. Its translation is CASRGTEAFF.

This clone occurred once. This sequence joins TRBV30 and TRBJ2-1; D might be TRBD1 or TRBD2, each matching 6 bases. The CDR3 covers 12 residues. Trimming left V 4 bases short and J 8 bases short, with 12 bases between. Per germline, CDR1 GTSNPN and CDR2 SVGIG (reference sequence). CDR3 sequence reads: CAWTEGGYEQFF. CDR3 nucleotide sequence: TGTGCCTGGACTGAGGGGGGCTATGAGCAGTTCTTC.

The chain has TRBV19 and TRBJ2-5, with 8 bases aligning to TRBD2. Trimming at V came to 4 bases and at J to 5 bases, leaving 15 bases not matched to a gene. CDR1 is LNHDA, CDR2 SQIVND, per germline (reference sequence). The CDR3 extends over 17 amino acids. The CDR3 DNA is TGTGCCAGTAGTAAACCGGCAGCGGGAGTGTATGGGGAGACCCAGTACTTC. Residues: CASSKPAAGVYGETQYF.